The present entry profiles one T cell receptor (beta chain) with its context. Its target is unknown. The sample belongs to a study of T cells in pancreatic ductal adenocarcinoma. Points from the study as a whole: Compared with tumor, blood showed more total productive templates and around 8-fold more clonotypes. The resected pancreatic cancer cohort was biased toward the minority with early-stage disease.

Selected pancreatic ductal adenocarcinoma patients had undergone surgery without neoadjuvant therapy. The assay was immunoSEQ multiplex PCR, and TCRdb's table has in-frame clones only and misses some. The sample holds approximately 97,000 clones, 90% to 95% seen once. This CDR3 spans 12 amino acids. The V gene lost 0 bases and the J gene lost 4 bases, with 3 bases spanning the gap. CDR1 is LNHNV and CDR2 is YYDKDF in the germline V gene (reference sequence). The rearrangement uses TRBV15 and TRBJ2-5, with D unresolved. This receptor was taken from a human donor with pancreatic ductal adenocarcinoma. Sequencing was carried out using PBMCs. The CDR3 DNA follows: TGTGCCACCAGCAGAGACTCAGAGACCCAGTACTTC. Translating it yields CATSRDSETQYF.